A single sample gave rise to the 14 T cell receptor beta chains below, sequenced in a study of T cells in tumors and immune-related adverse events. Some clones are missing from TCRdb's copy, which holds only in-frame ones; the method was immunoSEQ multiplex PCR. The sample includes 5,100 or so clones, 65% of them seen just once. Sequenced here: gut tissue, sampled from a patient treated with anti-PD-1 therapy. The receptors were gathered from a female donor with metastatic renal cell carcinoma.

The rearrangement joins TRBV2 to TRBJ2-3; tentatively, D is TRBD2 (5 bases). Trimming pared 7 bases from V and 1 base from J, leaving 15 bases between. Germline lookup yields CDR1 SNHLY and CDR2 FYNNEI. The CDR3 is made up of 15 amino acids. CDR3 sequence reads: CASIMRISGTDTQYF. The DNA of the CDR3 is TGTGCCAGCATCATGAGGATTAGCGGCACAGATACGCAGTATTTT.

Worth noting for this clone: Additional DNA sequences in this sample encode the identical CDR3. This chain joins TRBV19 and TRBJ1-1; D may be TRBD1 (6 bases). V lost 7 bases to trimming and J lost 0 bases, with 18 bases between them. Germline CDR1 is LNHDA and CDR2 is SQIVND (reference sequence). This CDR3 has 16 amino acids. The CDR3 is CASNLGQLAVNTEAFF. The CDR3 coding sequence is TGTGCCAGTAATCTGGGACAACTGGCGGTGAACACTGAAGCTTTCTTT.

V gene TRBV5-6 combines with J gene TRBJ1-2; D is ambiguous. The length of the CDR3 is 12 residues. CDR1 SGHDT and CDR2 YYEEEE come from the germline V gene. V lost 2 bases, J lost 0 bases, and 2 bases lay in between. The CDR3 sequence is CASSFSNYGYTF. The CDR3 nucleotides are TGTGCCAGCAGCTTCTCTAACTATGGCTACACCTTC.

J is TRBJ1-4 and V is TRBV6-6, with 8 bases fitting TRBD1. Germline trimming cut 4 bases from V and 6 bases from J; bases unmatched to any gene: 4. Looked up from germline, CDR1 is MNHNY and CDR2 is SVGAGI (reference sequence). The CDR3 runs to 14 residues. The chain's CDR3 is CASSSGGADEKLFF. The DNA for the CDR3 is TGTGCCAGCAGTTCAGGGGGCGCGGATGAAAAACTGTTTTTT.

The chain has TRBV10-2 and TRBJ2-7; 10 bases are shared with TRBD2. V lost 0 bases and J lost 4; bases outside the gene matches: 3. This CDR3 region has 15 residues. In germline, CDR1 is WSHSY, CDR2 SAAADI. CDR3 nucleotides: TGCGCCAGCAGTGAGTCAGCGACTAGCGGGTACGAGCAGTACTTC. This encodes CASSESATSGYEQYF.

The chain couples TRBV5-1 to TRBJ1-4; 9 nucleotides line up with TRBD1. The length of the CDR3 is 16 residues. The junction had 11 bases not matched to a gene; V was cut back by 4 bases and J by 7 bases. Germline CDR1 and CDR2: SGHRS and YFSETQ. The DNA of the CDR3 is TGCGCCAGCAGCCTTTCCCTGACAGGGGGGAGTGAAAAACTGTTTTTT. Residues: CASSLSLTGGSEKLFF.

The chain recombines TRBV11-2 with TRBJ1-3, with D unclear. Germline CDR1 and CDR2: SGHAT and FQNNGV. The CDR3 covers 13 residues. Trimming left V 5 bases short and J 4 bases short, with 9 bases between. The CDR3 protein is CASSRVAGNTIYF. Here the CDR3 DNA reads TGTGCCAGCAGCAGAGTTGCCGGAAACACCATATATTTT.

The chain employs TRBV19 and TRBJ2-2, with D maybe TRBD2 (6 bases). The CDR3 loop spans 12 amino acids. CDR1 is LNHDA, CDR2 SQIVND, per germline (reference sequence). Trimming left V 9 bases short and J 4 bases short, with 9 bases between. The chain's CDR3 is CASGGPTGELFF. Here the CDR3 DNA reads TGTGCCAGCGGAGGGCCCACCGGGGAGCTGTTTTTT.

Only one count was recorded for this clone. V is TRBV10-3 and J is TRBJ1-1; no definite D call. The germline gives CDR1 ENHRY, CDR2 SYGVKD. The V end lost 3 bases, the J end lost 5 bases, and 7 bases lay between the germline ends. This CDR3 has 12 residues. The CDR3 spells CAISDYTTEAFF. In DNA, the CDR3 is TGTGCCATCAGTGACTATACGACTGAAGCTTTCTTT.

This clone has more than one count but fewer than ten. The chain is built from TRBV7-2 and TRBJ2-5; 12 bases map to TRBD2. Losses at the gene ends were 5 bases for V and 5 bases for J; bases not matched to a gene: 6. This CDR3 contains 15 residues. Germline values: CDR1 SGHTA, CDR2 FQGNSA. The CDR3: CASSLGLAGTETQYF. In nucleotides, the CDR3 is TGTGCCAGCAGCCTGGGACTAGCGGGTACGGAGACCCAGTACTTC.

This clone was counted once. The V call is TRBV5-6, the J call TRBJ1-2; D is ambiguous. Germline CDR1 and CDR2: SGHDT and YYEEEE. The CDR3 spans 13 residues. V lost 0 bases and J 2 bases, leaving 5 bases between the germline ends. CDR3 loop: CASSLGGNYGYTF. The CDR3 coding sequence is TGTGCCAGCAGCTTGGGAGGGAACTATGGCTACACCTTC.

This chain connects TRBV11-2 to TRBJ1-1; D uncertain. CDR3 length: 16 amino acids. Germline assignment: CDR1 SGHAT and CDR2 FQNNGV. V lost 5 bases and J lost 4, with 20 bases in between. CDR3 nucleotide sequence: TGTGCCAGCAGCCCTAGAAGGACCGTGGTGGCCACTGAAGCTTTCTTT. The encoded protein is CASSPRRTVVATEAFF.

The CDR3 loop reads CASSLRLAGYDEQFF. For the CDR3, the DNA is TGTGCCAGCAGCTTGAGACTAGCGGGGTACGATGAGCAGTTCTTC. The chain uses TRBV5-4 and TRBJ2-1; the match to TRBD2 covers 11 bases. The CDR3 is 15 residues long. Per the germline V gene, CDR1 is SGHNT and CDR2 is YYREEE (reference sequence). The J segment lost 8 bases and the V segment lost 1 base, leaving 5 bases of the junction unmatched.

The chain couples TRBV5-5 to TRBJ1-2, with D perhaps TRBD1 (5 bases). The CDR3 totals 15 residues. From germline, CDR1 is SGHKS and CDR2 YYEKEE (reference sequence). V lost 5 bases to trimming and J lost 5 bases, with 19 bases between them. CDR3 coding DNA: TGTGCCAGCAGTACTCAGTTCCGGGACCCGTATGGCTACACCTTC. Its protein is CASSTQFRDPYGYTF.